These T cell receptor beta chains were read from a single sample in a study of siplizumab effects on memory and regulatory T cells. Data came from immunoSEQ multiplex PCR; TCRdb stores just in-frame clones and leaves some out. Of around 97,000 clones listed, about 93% were seen once; the top ten hold about 1.5%. Sequencing used non-Treg CD4+ T cells sorted from blood. The receptors were sampled from a human donor in good health. Each CDR3 is given with its conserved first and last residue. Each record gives: D gene, clone size, CDR3 length, J gene, V gene, CDR3 DNA, CDR3 protein. D genes are given only for firm matches. Clone size is not always given. Where it is, it says once, few, many or a class for expanded clones.

TRBD1 - 13 TRBJ2-7 TRBV18 TGTGCCAGCTCCAGGGACAGTACCTACGAGCAGTACTTC CASSRDSTYEQYF
TRBD1 - 15 TRBJ1-4 TRBV28 TGTGCCAGCCTCCGTCTGGGACAGGGGGATGAAAAACTGTTTTTT CASLRLGQGDEKLFF
- - 14 TRBJ1-2 TRBV7-2 TGTGCCAGCAAGCAGGGCATCACCTCCTATGGCTACACCTTC CASKQGITSYGYTF
- - 16 TRBJ1-4 TRBV7-9 TGTGCCTCAGGTGAAGGGACCTCTACAACTAATGAAAAACTGTTTTTT CASGEGTSTTNEKLFF
- - 16 TRBJ2-7 TRBV12-2 TGTGCAAGTCGCTCCTCGACTAGCGGGCCGACCTACGAGCAGTACTTC CASRSSTSGPTYEQYF
- - 13 TRBJ2-2 TRBV29-1 TGCAGCGTTGACGTAGAAAGGGCCGGGGAGCTGTTTTTT CSVDVERAGELFF
TRBD2 - 13 TRBJ2-7 TRBV6-6 TGTGCCAGCAGACAGCGGGAGTCCTACGAGCAGTACTTC CASRQRESYEQYF
TRBD1 - 17 TRBJ2-6 TRBV4-1 TGCGCCAGCAGCCCGGGACAGGCGCGCTCTGGGGCCAACGTCCTGACTTTC CASSPGQARSGANVLTF
TRBD1 once 15 TRBJ2-5 TRBV6-5 TGTGCCAGCAGCTTAGACAGGGGAGAGAAAGAGACCCAGTACTTC CASSLDRGEKETQYF
- - 14 TRBJ1-1 TRBV5-1 TGCGCCAGCAGCTTGTCAGAAATCGGGACTGAAGCTTTCTTT CASSLSEIGTEAFF
- - 13 TRBJ1-1 TRBV2 TGTGCCAGCAGTGCAGTTCAGGGCACTGAAGCTTTCTTT CASSAVQGTEAFF
- - 12 TRBJ1-1 TRBV6-5 TGTGCCAGTACAAGGGGTGACGGGAGGGCTTTCTTT CASTRGDGRAFF
TRBD1 - 12 TRBJ2-1 TRBV2 TGTGCCAGCCTTCGACAGGGCCATGAGCAGTTCTTC CASLRQGHEQFF
TRBD1 - 13 TRBJ2-7 TRBV28 TGTGCCAGCAACTTTCAGGGGGCGTTCGAGCAGTACTTC CASNFQGAFEQYF
TRBD2 - 15 TRBJ2-3 TRBV2 TGTGCCAGGGGGGTTAGCGGGATCGGGACAGATACGCAGTATTTT CARGVSGIGTDTQYF
- - 17 TRBJ2-7 TRBV29-1 TGCAGCGTCAAGGGGCCTCCTGGAAAAACCGGGACGGTCGAGCAGTACTTC CSVKGPPGKTGTVEQYF
- - 14 TRBJ2-7 TRBV11-2 TGTGCCAGCAGCTTAAGGTCGTCCTCCTACGAGCAGTACTTC CASSLRSSSYEQYF
- - 12 TRBJ1-3 TRBV28 TGTGCCAGCGGGCAGTCTGGAAACACCATATATTTT CASGQSGNTIYF
TRBD2 - 17 TRBJ2-3 TRBV25-1 TGTGCCAGCAGTGAATATGGACTAGCGGAACCCACAGATACGCAGTATTTT CASSEYGLAEPTDTQYF
- - 17 TRBJ2-6 TRBV15 TGTGCCACCAGCAGGGGGGTAAGACGCTCTGGGGCCAACGTCCTGACTTTC CATSRGVRRSGANVLTF
- - 13 TRBJ1-1 TRBV12-1 TGTGCCAGCAGCTTGGGTAAATCGAGGGAAGCTTTCTTT CASSLGKSREAFF
TRBD1 - 14 TRBJ2-6 TRBV25-1 TGTGCCAGCAGAGGACAGGATAGAATCAGCGTCCTGACTTTC CASRGQDRISVLTF
- - 17 TRBJ2-1 TRBV11-2 TGTGCCAGCAGCGGAAGGGATGGGGGAGCCGGGGTCAATGAGCAGTTCTTC CASSGRDGGAGVNEQFF
TRBD1 - 16 TRBJ1-4 TRBV19 TGTGCCAGTAGAGCGACAGGGGTCACAACTAATGAAAAACTGTTTTTT CASRATGVTTNEKLFF
- - 11 TRBJ2-7 TRBV10-1 TGCGCCAGCAGCGAGACAGACGAGCAGTACTTC CASSETDEQYF
- - 17 TRBJ2-6 TRBV4-2 TGTGCCAGCAGCCAAGATTTGACAGTCTCTGGGGCCAACGTCCTGACTTTC CASSQDLTVSGANVLTF
- - 12 TRBJ2-1 TRBV7-3 TGTGCCAGCAGCTCCGCGGGCGGGGAGCAGTTCTTC CASSSAGGEQFF
TRBD1 - 17 TRBJ2-4 TRBV7-9 TGTGCCAGCAGCCCTAAACAGGGGCCCTTGGCCAAAAACATTCAGTACTTC CASSPKQGPLAKNIQYF
- - 14 TRBJ1-2 TRBV5-1 TGCGCCAGCAGCTTGGCTGGGGGAGATGCCGGCTACACCTTC CASSLAGGDAGYTF
- - 14 TRBJ1-1 TRBV14 TGTGCCAGCAGCCGGACGACAGGAAACACTGAAGCTTTCTTT CASSRTTGNTEAFF
- - 15 TRBJ2-3 TRBV15 TGTGCCACCAGCAAGAGTTGGGGAAGCACAGATACGCAGTATTTT CATSKSWGSTDTQYF
- - 12 TRBJ2-1 TRBV18 TGTGCCAGCTCACTCTTTGAGAATTTCGAAGTCTTC CASSLFENFEVF
- - 12 TRBJ2-2 TRBV6-4 TGTGCCAGCGGTTGGGGCACCGGGGAGCTGTTTTTT CASGWGTGELFF
TRBD2 - 19 TRBJ2-2 TRBV28 TGTGCCAGCAGTTTCCCTAGATACGGACTAGCGGGAGGAACCGGGGAGCTGTTTTTT CASSFPRYGLAGGTGELFF
- - 13 TRBJ2-7 TRBV18 TGTGCCAGCTCACCACGTGGTTCCTACGAGCAGTACTTC CASSPRGSYEQYF
- - 13 TRBJ1-1 TRBV5-4 TGTGCCAGCAGCTTTCCGGGGGGGACTGAAGCTTTCTTT CASSFPGGTEAFF
- few 14 TRBJ1-4 TRBV10-3 TGTGCCATCAGGTCCGGACCCAGTAATGAAAAACTGTTTTTT CAIRSGPSNEKLFF
- once 11 TRBJ2-3 TRBV29-1 TGCAGCGCTGATCGGGGGGATACGCAGTATTTT CSADRGDTQYF
- - 14 TRBJ1-4 TRBV6-5 TGTGCCAGCAGTCCCACACATGAGATTGAAAAACTGTTTTTT CASSPTHEIEKLFF
TRBD1 - 15 TRBJ2-3 TRBV27 TGTGCCAGCGGATTGACAGGGGTCAGCACAGATACGCAGTATTTT CASGLTGVSTDTQYF
- medium-sized 14 TRBJ2-1 TRBV6-5 TGTGCCAGCAGTTACGGGGGCCTGGGGGATGAGCAGTTCTTC CASSYGGLGDEQFF
TRBD1 - 15 TRBJ1-3 TRBV27 TGTGCCAGCAGTTCAGGCAGGGGGCCTGGAAACACCATATATTTT CASSSGRGPGNTIYF
TRBD2 - 15 TRBJ2-5 TRBV5-1 TGCGCCAGCAGCTTCGGAGCGGGAGCGGGGGAGACCCAGTACTTC CASSFGAGAGETQYF
- - 12 TRBJ2-5 TRBV29-1 TGCAGCGTTGTCGAATCGAGGGGGACCCAGTACTTC CSVVESRGTQYF
- - 14 TRBJ1-2 TRBV19 TGTGCCAGTAGTTCCGGACAGCCTAACTATGGCTACACCTTC CASSSGQPNYGYTF
TRBD1 - 14 TRBJ1-3 TRBV18 TGTGCCAGCTCACGACAGGGGGACGGAAACACCATATATTTT CASSRQGDGNTIYF
TRBD1 - 15 TRBJ2-7 TRBV28 TGTGCCAGCAGGCTTGGGGACAGAATAAAGTACGAGCAGTACTTC CASRLGDRIKYEQYF
TRBD1 - 15 TRBJ2-5 TRBV19 TGTGCCAGTAGTCCCCGGACAGGGGGAAGGGAGACCCAGTACTTC CASSPRTGGRETQYF
- - 9 TRBJ2-7 TRBV20-1 TGCAGTGCTACGAAGAAGCAGTACTTC CSATKKQYF
TRBD2 - 17 TRBJ2-5 TRBV5-5 TGTGCCAGCAGCTTGGCACTAGCGGGAGGGAAACAAGAGACCCAGTACTTC CASSLALAGGKQETQYF
- - 15 TRBJ2-1 TRBV7-3 TGTGCCAGCAGCTTGACAGGAGGTTTATTCAATGAGCAGTTCTTC CASSLTGGLFNEQFF
TRBD2 - 15 TRBJ2-1 TRBV9 TGTGCCAGCAGCGTAGGGCGGGAGGGCCTCAATGAGCAGTTCTTC CASSVGREGLNEQFF